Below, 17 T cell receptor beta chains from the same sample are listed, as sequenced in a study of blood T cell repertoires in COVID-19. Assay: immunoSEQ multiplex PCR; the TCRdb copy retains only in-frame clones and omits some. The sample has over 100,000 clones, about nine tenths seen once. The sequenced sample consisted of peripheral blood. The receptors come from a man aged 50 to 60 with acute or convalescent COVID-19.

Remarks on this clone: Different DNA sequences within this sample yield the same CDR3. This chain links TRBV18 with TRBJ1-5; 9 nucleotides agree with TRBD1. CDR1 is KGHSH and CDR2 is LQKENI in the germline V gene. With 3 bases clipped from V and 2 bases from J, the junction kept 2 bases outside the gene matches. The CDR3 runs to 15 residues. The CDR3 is CASSPDRGGNQPQHF. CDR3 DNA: TGTGCCAGCTCACCGGACAGGGGTGGCAATCAGCCCCAGCATTTT.

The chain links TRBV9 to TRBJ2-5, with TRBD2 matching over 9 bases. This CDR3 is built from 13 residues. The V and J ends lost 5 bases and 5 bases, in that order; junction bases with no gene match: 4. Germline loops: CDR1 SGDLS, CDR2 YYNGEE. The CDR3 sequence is CASSSGSGETQYF. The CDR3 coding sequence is TGTGCCAGCAGTAGCGGGAGCGGGGAGACCCAGTACTTC.

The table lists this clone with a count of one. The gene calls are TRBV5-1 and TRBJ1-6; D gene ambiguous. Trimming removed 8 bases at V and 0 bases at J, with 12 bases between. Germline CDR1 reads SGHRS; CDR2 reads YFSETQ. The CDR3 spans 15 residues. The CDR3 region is CASSRGSSYNSPLHF. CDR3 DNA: TGCGCCAGTTCGCGGGGAAGCTCCTATAATTCACCCCTCCACTTT.

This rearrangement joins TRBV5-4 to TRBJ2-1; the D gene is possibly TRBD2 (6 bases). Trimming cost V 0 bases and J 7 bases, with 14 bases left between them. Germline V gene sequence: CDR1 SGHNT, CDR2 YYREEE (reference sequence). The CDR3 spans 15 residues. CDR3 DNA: TGTGCCAGCAGCTTGGTGGCGGGGATGGGGAATGAGCAGTTCTTC. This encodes CASSLVAGMGNEQFF.

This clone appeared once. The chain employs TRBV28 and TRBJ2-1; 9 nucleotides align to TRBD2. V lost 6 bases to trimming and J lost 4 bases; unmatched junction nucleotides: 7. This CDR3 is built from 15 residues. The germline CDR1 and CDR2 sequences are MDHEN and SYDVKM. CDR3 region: CASRKGLANYNEQFF. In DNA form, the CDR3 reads TGTGCCAGCAGAAAAGGACTAGCGAATTACAATGAGCAGTTCTTC.

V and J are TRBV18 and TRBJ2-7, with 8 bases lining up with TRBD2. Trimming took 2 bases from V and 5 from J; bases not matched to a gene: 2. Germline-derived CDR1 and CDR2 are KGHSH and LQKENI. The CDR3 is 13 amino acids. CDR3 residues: CASSPKAGDEQYF. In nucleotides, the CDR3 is TGTGCCAGCTCACCAAAAGCGGGAGACGAGCAGTACTTC.

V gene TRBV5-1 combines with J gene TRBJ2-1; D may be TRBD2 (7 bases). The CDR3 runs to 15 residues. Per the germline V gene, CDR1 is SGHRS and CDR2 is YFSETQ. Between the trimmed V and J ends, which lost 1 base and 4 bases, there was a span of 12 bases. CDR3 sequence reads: CASSLLGGGYNEQFF. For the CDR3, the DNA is TGCGCCAGCAGCTTGCTGGGAGGGGGTTACAATGAGCAGTTCTTC.

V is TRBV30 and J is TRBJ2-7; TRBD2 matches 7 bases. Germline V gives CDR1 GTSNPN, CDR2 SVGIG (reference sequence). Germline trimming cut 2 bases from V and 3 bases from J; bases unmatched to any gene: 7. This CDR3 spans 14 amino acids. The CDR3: CAWSRDSGLYEQYF. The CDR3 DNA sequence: TGTGCCTGGAGTAGGGATAGCGGGCTCTACGAGCAGTACTTC.

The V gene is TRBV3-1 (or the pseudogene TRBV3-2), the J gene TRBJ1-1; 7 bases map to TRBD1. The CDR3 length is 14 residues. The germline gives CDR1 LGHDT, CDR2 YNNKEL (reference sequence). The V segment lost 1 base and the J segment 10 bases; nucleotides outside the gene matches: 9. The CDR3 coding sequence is TGTGCCAGCAGCCAAGTTAATGAGGGGGCTGGAGCTTTCTTT. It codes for CASSQVNEGAGAFF.

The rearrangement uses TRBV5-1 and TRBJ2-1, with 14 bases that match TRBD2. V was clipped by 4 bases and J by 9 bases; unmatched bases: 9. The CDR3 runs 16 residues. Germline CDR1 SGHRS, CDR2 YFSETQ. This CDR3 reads CASSPLGLAGEAEQFF. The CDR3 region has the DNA TGCGCCAGCAGCCCACTGGGACTAGCGGGAGAGGCTGAGCAGTTCTTC. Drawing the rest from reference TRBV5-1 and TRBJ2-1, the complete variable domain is KAGVTQTPRYLIKTRGQQVTLSCSPISGHRSVSWYQQTPGQGLQFLFEYFSETQRNKGNFPGRFSGRQFSNSRSEMNVSTLELGDSALYLCASSPLGLAGEAEQFFGPGTRLTVL.

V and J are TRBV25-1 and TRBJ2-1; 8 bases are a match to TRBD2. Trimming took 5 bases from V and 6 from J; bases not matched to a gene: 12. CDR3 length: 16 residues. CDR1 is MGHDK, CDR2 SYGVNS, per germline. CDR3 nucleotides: TGTGCCAGCAGTATAAGGGGCTCACTAGCGGTCAATGAGCAGTTCTTC. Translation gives CASSIRGSLAVNEQFF. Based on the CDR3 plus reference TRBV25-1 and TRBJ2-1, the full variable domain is EADIYQTPRYLVIGTGKKITLECSQTMGHDKMYWYQQDPGMELHLIHYSYGVNSTEKGDLSSESTVSRIRTEHFPLTLESARPSHTSQYLCASSIRGSLAVNEQFFGPGTRLTVL.

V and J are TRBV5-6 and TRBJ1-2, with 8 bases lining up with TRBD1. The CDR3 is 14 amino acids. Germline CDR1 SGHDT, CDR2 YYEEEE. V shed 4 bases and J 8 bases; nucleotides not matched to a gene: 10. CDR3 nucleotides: TGTGCCAGCAGCACCTGGCCAGGGGGCGCAGGCTACACCTTC. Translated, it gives CASSTWPGGAGYTF.

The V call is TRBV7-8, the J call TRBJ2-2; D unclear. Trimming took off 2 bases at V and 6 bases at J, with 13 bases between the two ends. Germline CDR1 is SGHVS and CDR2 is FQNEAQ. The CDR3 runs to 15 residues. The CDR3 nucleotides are TGTGCCAGCAGCTTATCGTCCGCCGGTCCCGGGGAGCTGTTTTTT. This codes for CASSLSSAGPGELFF. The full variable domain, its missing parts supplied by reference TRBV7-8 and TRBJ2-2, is GAGVSQSPRYKVAKRGQDVALRCDPISGHVSLFWYQQALGQGPEFLTYFQNEAQLDKSGLPSDRFFAERPEGSVSTLKIQRTQQEDSAVYLCASSLSSAGPGELFFGEGSRLTVL.

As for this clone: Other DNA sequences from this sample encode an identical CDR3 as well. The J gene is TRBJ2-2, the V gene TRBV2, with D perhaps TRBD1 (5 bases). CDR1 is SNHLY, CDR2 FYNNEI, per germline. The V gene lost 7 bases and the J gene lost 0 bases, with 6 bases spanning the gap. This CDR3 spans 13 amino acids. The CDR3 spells CASTGSNTGELFF. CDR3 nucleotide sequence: TGTGCCAGCACAGGGTCGAACACCGGGGAGCTGTTTTTT. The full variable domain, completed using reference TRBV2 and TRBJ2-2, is EPEVTQTPSHQVTQMGQEVILRCVPISNHLYFYWYRQILGQKVEFLVSFYNNEISEKSEIFDDQFSVERPDGSNFTLKIRSTKLEDSAMYFCASTGSNTGELFFGEGSRLTVL.

The CDR3 loop reads CASSGEMNTEAFF. The CDR3 region has the DNA TGTGCCAGCAGTGGAGAAATGAACACTGAAGCTTTCTTT. The chain is built from TRBV28 and TRBJ1-1; D ambiguous. The CDR3 loop spans 13 amino acids. Trimming cost V 5 bases and J 0 bases, with 7 bases left between them. Germline assignment: CDR1 MDHEN and CDR2 SYDVKM. The full variable domain, its missing parts supplied by reference TRBV28 and TRBJ1-1, is DVKVTQSSRYLVKRTGEKVFLECVQDMDHENMFWYRQDPGLGLRLIYFSYDVKMKEKGDIPEGYSVSREKKERFSLILESASTNQTSMYLCASSGEMNTEAFFGQGTRLTVV.

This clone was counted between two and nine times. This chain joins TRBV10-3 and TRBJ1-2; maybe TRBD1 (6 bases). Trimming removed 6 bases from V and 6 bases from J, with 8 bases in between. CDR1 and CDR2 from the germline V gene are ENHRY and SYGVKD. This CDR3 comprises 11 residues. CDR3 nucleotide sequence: TGTGCCATCAGGACAGGAGATGGCTACACCTTC. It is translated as CAIRTGDGYTF.

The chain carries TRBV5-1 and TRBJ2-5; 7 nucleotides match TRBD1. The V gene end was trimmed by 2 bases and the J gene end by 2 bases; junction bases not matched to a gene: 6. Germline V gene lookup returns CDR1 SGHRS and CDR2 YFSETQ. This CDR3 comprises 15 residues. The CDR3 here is CASSLGGQTQETQYF. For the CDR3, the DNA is TGCGCCAGCAGCTTAGGGGGACAGACTCAAGAGACCCAGTACTTC.